One sample yielded the 22 T cell receptor beta chains listed below, sequenced in a study of blood T cell repertoires in COVID-19. Assay used: immunoSEQ multiplex PCR; TCRdb lists only in-frame clones, some missing. The sample has 250,000 to 300,000 clones, roughly nine tenths seen once. The sample was PBMCs or T cells enriched from blood (not recorded which). These receptors were obtained from a woman in her fifties or sixties who had recovered from COVID-19.

The chain uses TRBV28 and TRBJ2-7; tentatively, D is TRBD1 (5 bases). The V gene lost 6 bases and the J gene lost 0 bases, with 9 bases spanning the gap. The CDR3 totals 13 residues. Germline CDR1 reads MDHEN; CDR2 reads SYDVKM. CDR3 coding DNA: TGTGCCAGCAGATCACAGGACTCCTACGAGCAGTACTTC. The encoded protein is CASRSQDSYEQYF.

This rearrangement joins TRBV10-3 to TRBJ1-4; TRBD1 aligns across 9 bases. The V and J ends lost 3 bases and 4 bases, in that order; junction bases with no gene match: 3. The CDR3 is made up of 15 amino acids. CDR1 is ENHRY, CDR2 SYGVKD, per germline. The DNA for the CDR3 is TGTGCCATCAGTGAAGGGGGACAGGGTAATGAAAAACTGTTTTTT. Translated: CAISEGGQGNEKLFF.

The V call is TRBV4-1, the J call TRBJ2-2; D might be TRBD1 (5 bases). This CDR3 has 16 residues. The germline gives CDR1 MGHRA, CDR2 YSYEKL. Trimming cost V 2 bases and J 13 bases, with 23 bases left between them. Here the CDR3 reads CASSQSHTRAGQRLFF. CDR3 DNA sequence: TGCGCCAGCAGCCAATCCCATACCCGAGCAGGGCAGAGGCTGTTTTTT.

This chain joins TRBV9 and TRBJ2-7; D remains ambiguous. Trimming left V 2 bases short and J 5 bases short, with 14 bases between. The V gene's germline CDR1 is SGDLS and CDR2 YYNGEE. The CDR3 contains 14 residues. The chain's CDR3 is CASSVSGGGDEQYF. The CDR3 coding sequence is TGTGCCAGCAGCGTGTCGGGTGGTGGAGACGAGCAGTACTTC.

This clone has just one count. V gene TRBV28 combines with J gene TRBJ1-3; D is undetermined. V was shortened by 8 bases and J by 1 base, with 6 bases between the two germline ends. From germline, CDR1 is MDHEN and CDR2 SYDVKM. CDR3 length equals 12 residues. The CDR3, as DNA: TGTGCCAGCTACTTATCTGGAAACACCATATATTTT. Translating it yields CASYLSGNTIYF.

The table lists this clone with many counts. The chain combines TRBV3-1 (or the pseudogene TRBV3-2) with TRBJ1-2, with D perhaps matching TRBD1 (6 bases). This CDR3 is 16 amino acids long. Germline V gene lookup returns CDR1 LGHDT and CDR2 YNNKEL (reference sequence). V dropped 4 bases and J dropped 0 bases, with 15 bases sitting between them. CDR3 DNA: TGTGCCAGCAGCCCCGCGGACAGCGCACCTAACTATGGCTACACCTTC. It codes for CASSPADSAPNYGYTF.

As regards this clone: One end of the junction does not line up with germline, which may come from a read error. This chain joins TRBV6-1 and TRBJ2-5, with 9 bases matching TRBD2. CDR3 length: 14 residues. Germline lookup yields CDR1 MNHNS and CDR2 SASEGT. In nucleotides, the CDR3 is TGTGCCAGCAGGGAAGGGACTAGCTTAGAGACCCAGTACTTC. Protein product: CASREGTSLETQYF.

The J gene is TRBJ1-5, the V gene TRBV10-3, with no clear D. CDR1 and CDR2 from the germline V gene are ENHRY and SYGVKD. V was cut by 8 bases and J by 1 base, with 6 bases left in between. The CDR3 is 12 amino acids. CDR3 in DNA: TGTGCCATCGGAGGAAGCAATCAGCCCCAGCATTTT. Its protein is CAIGGSNQPQHF.

The rearrangement uses TRBV18 and TRBJ2-5, with TRBD1 matching 9 bases. CDR1 is KGHSH and CDR2 is LQKENI in the germline V gene. CDR3 size: 16 residues. J was trimmed by 5 bases and V by 2 bases; bases with no gene match: 9. The CDR3 DNA reads TGTGCCAGCTCACCAGTAGAACAGGGGGCAGTGGAGACCCAGTACTTC. This sequence encodes CASSPVEQGAVETQYF.

The chain joins TRBV5-6 to TRBJ2-7; no clear D. Trimming pared 4 bases from V and 3 bases from J, leaving 8 bases between. The CDR3 runs 12 residues. CDR1 and CDR2 from the germline V gene are SGHDT and YYEEEE. The CDR3 loop is CASSLNFYEQYF. The CDR3 DNA is TGTGCCAGCAGCCTTAACTTCTACGAGCAGTACTTC.

This clone was observed a handful of times. The chain has TRBV6-5 and TRBJ2-7; possible D gene TRBD1, 6 bases. CDR1 MNHEY and CDR2 SVGAGI come from the germline V gene. Trimming took 6 bases from V and 5 from J, leaving 11 bases between them. CDR3 length: 12 amino acids. CDR3 region: CASSQTGHEQYF. In nucleotides, the CDR3 is TGTGCCAGCAGCCAGACAGGACACGAGCAGTACTTC.

The gene calls are TRBV30 and TRBJ2-7; no reliable D call. Deletions cut 2 bases from V and 7 bases from J, with 12 bases between. In germline, CDR1 is GTSNPN, CDR2 SVGIG (reference sequence). The CDR3 contains 12 residues. CDR3 protein: CAWSLTALEQYF. The CDR3 DNA sequence: TGTGCCTGGAGTCTAACAGCCTTGGAGCAGTACTTC.

This chain joins TRBV28 and TRBJ1-2; D not certain. Trimming removed 2 bases at V and 6 bases at J, with 13 bases between. The germline V gene encodes CDR1 MDHEN and CDR2 SYDVKM. CDR3 length equals 14 residues. The chain's CDR3 is CASSLVQPSHGYTF. DNA for the CDR3: TGTGCCAGCAGTTTAGTACAGCCCAGCCATGGCTACACCTTC.

This chain uses TRBV28 with TRBJ2-2; possible D gene TRBD2, 5 bases. This CDR3 spans 17 amino acids. The V end was cut by 3 bases, the J end by 5 bases, with 19 bases between. Germline lookup yields CDR1 MDHEN and CDR2 SYDVKM. The CDR3: CASSFDVPEGLTGELFF. The CDR3 nucleotides read TGTGCCAGCAGTTTTGATGTGCCAGAGGGCTTGACCGGGGAGCTGTTTTTT. Using reference TRBV28 and TRBJ2-2 for the parts outside the CDR3, the full variable domain is DVKVTQSSRYLVKRTGEKVFLECVQDMDHENMFWYRQDPGLGLRLIYFSYDVKMKEKGDIPEGYSVSREKKERFSLILESASTNQTSMYLCASSFDVPEGLTGELFFGEGSRLTVL.

The CDR3 region has the DNA TGCAGCGTTGGCAGGGCAGATACGCAGTATTTT. Protein sequence: CSVGRADTQYF. The gene calls are TRBV29-1 and TRBJ2-3; perhaps TRBD1 as D (5 bases). Trimming stripped 4 bases from V and 4 bases from J, with 6 bases between. The CDR3 sequence is 11 residues long. From germline, CDR1 is SQVTM and CDR2 ANQGSEA.

The chain carries TRBV4-1 and TRBJ2-7, with 8 positions matching TRBD2. Germline lookup yields CDR1 MGHRA and CDR2 YSYEKL. Losses at the gene ends were 0 bases for V and 3 bases for J; bases not matched to a gene: 7. The length of the CDR3 is 16 residues. CDR3 DNA: TGCGCCAGCAGCCAAGATCCCCTCGGGACTAGCTACGAGCAGTACTTC. Its protein is CASSQDPLGTSYEQYF.

This chain links TRBV10-1 with TRBJ1-3; no clear D. With 8 bases removed from V and 4 bases from J, the gap between germline ends came to 15 bases. The CDR3 loop spans 14 amino acids. CDR1 is WNHNN and CDR2 is SYGVQD in the germline V gene (reference sequence). The CDR3 spells CASSEGGRGNTIYF. CDR3 DNA: TGCGCCAGCTCCGAAGGAGGGAGGGGAAACACCATATATTTT.

The rearrangement uses TRBV2 and TRBJ2-7; TRBD2 might be the D (5 bases). The CDR3 contains 13 residues. The V end lost 6 bases, the J end lost 4 bases, and 13 bases lay between the germline ends. Germline CDR1 reads SNHLY; CDR2 reads FYNNEI. The CDR3 here is CASRDDGIYEQYF. The DNA for the CDR3 is TGTGCCAGCAGAGATGACGGGATATACGAGCAGTACTTC. The complete variable domain, with remaining parts taken from reference TRBV2 and TRBJ2-7, reads EPEVTQTPSHQVTQMGQEVILRCVPISNHLYFYWYRQILGQKVEFLVSFYNNEISEKSEIFDDQFSVERPDGSNFTLKIRSTKLEDSAMYFCASRDDGIYEQYFGPGTRLTVT.

The chain recombines TRBV5-4 with TRBJ1-3; D possibly corresponds to TRBD1 (6 bases). This CDR3 is 14 amino acids long. Germline V gives CDR1 SGHNT, CDR2 YYREEE (reference sequence). Deletions cut 4 bases from V and 3 bases from J, with 11 bases between. The CDR3 region has the DNA TGTGCCAGCAGCGAGAGGGGGTTTGGAAACACCATATATTTT. This translates into CASSERGFGNTIYF.

Written as DNA, the CDR3 is TGTGCCAGCAGCCCTTCGGAGGGGGCAACTGGAAACACCATATATTTT. Translation gives CASSPSEGATGNTIYF. The chain couples TRBV3-1 (or the pseudogene TRBV3-2) to TRBJ1-3, with 7 nucleotides matching TRBD1. CDR1 and CDR2 from the germline V gene are LGHDT and YNNKEL (reference sequence). This CDR3 is built from 16 residues. V shed 4 bases, J shed 2 bases, and the junction held 8 bases outside the gene matches.

This clone showed up just once. The chain couples TRBV7-8 to TRBJ2-5; D possibly corresponds to TRBD2 (6 bases). The CDR3 has 16 residues. Per the germline V gene, CDR1 is SGHVS and CDR2 is FQNEAQ. V was shortened by 5 bases and J by 2 bases, with 18 bases between the two germline ends. In nucleotides, the CDR3 is TGTGCCAGCAGCGTGGAAGCGGGTGCTCCACAAGAGACCCAGTACTTC. It codes for CASSVEAGAPQETQYF. Full variable domain (missing parts from reference TRBV7-8 and TRBJ2-5): GAGVSQSPRYKVAKRGQDVALRCDPISGHVSLFWYQQALGQGPEFLTYFQNEAQLDKSGLPSDRFFAERPEGSVSTLKIQRTQQEDSAVYLCASSVEAGAPQETQYFGPGTRLLVL.

This clone was found once. The gene calls are TRBV27 and TRBJ2-1, with a possible D match to TRBD1 (6 bases). The CDR3 length is 14 residues. Germline CDR1 is MNHEY and CDR2 is SMNVEV (reference sequence). V gave up 6 bases and J gave up 2 bases, with 11 bases separating them. The CDR3 DNA sequence: TGTGCCAGCAGGTCAGGGGTTACCTACAATGAGCAGTTCTTC. Amino acids: CASRSGVTYNEQFF.